The 12 T cell receptor beta chains reported below all come from one sample, sequenced in a study of cytomegalovirus exposure and HLA in healthy donors. The PCR was carried out with 60 Vbeta primers and 13 Jbeta primers. Here immunoSEQ multiplex PCR was the method, and the copy in TCRdb shows in-frame clones only, minus some. Counted here are about 76,000 clones, 65% to 75% occurring once; the ten biggest clones make up 15% to 20%. Material for sequencing was PBMCs. Receptor source: a woman aged 40 to 55 in good health and CMV-seropositive.

This sequence joins TRBV10-3 and TRBJ2-6; TRBD1 agrees at 9 bases. Germline V gives CDR1 ENHRY, CDR2 SYGVKD. CDR3 length: 17 amino acids. Trimming removed 4 bases from V and 1 base from J; junction bases left unmatched: 5. CDR3 residues: CAISADRGESGANVLTF. Here the CDR3 DNA reads TGTGCCATCAGTGCCGACAGGGGGGAGTCTGGGGCCAACGTCCTGACTTTC.

The sample holds a few counts of this clone. A junction end diverges from the germline sequence, so it may reflect a read error. The gene calls are TRBV4-3 and TRBJ2-1, with a weak D call TRBD2 (5 bases). This CDR3 has 17 amino acids. Looked up from germline, CDR1 is LGHNA and CDR2 is YSLEER. The CDR3 loop is CVSSQGYSGSSYNEQFF. The CDR3 DNA sequence: TGCGTCAGCAGCCAAGGGTACAGCGGAAGCTCCTACAATGAGCAGTTCTTC.

This clone was recorded only once. The chain couples TRBV28 to TRBJ1-5, with 7 bases aligning to TRBD1. The V gene end was trimmed by 6 bases and the J gene end by 7 bases; junction bases not matched to a gene: 9. Germline values: CDR1 MDHEN, CDR2 SYDVKM. CDR3 size: 14 residues. CDR3 sequence: CASSLTGPAQPQHF. CDR3 nucleotide sequence: TGTGCCAGCAGCTTGACAGGGCCCGCGCAGCCCCAGCATTTT.

The chain employs TRBV6-1 and TRBJ2-7; a weak D match, TRBD1 (6 bases). Germline CDR1 MNHNS, CDR2 SASEGT. Trimming took 2 bases from V and 2 from J, leaving 22 bases between them. The CDR3 loop spans 18 amino acids. The DNA for the CDR3 is TGTGCCAGCAGTGAACTACCAGGGGTTGGATCGATCGCCTACGAGCAGTACTTC. Its translation: CASSELPGVGSIAYEQYF.

V is TRBV7-2 and J is TRBJ1-6; a possible D gene is TRBD1 (5 bases). The CDR3 extends over 14 amino acids. Germline V gene sequence: CDR1 SGHTA, CDR2 FQGNSA. V was cut by 1 base and J by 15 bases, with 16 bases left in between. The CDR3 protein is CASSLGQGLGLLHF. The CDR3 coding sequence is TGTGCCAGCAGCTTAGGGCAGGGTCTGGGACTCCTCCACTTT.

The CDR3 coding sequence is TGTGCCAGCAGAACCGGGACAGTGGCTCTCGAGCAGTACTTC. Translating gives CASRTGTVALEQYF. The V call is TRBV6-1, the J call TRBJ2-7; 7 bases fit TRBD1. The ends lost 6 bases at V and 6 bases at J; junction bases unmatched: 11. Per the germline V gene, CDR1 is MNHNS and CDR2 is SASEGT. The CDR3 loop spans 14 amino acids.

J is TRBJ2-3 and V is TRBV18; D gene uncertain. V was trimmed by 3 bases and J by 0 bases, leaving 4 bases between them. The germline CDR1 and CDR2 sequences are KGHSH and LQKENI. This CDR3 is 13 amino acids long. CDR3 nucleotides: TGTGCCAGCTCACCCCCTAGCACAGATACGCAGTATTTT. Translating it yields CASSPPSTDTQYF.

The table lists this clone with a count of one. CDR3: CASSPAGDQPQHF. The CDR3 nucleotides are TGTGCCAGCAGCCCGGCCGGGGATCAGCCCCAGCATTTT. The chain links TRBV6-5 to TRBJ1-5; D not certain. V lost 6 bases and J lost 5, with 11 bases in between. The CDR3 is 13 amino acids. CDR1 is MNHEY, CDR2 SVGAGI, per germline.

The rearrangement uses TRBV6-6 and TRBJ1-3, with D hard to call. This CDR3 is built from 16 residues. Per germline, CDR1 MNHNY and CDR2 SVGAGI (reference sequence). With 6 bases removed from V and 0 bases from J, the gap between germline ends came to 15 bases. Here the CDR3 DNA reads TGTGCCAGCAGCCCCTACCCGGCGGGCTCTGGAAACACCATATATTTT. Its protein is CASSPYPAGSGNTIYF.

V gene TRBV30 combines with J gene TRBJ1-1; 8 bases are a match to TRBD1. Germline assignment: CDR1 GTSNPN and CDR2 SVGIG (reference sequence). With 2 bases clipped from V and 7 bases from J, the junction kept 3 bases outside the gene matches. CDR3 size: 12 residues. The CDR3: CAWSPRGLEAFF. DNA for the CDR3: TGTGCCTGGAGTCCCAGGGGGCTTGAAGCTTTCTTT.

This clone was detected a few times. The CDR3 nucleotides read TGTGCCAGCAGCCACGAGAATTCACCCCTCCACTTT. Its translation: CASSHENSPLHF. The chain couples TRBV7-6 to TRBJ1-6; D call uncertain. Germline V lookup: CDR1 SGHVS, CDR2 FNYEAQ. The CDR3 sequence is 12 residues long. Trimming cost V 5 bases and J 7 bases, with 6 bases left between them.

This clone was seen just once. The rearrangement uses TRBV30 and TRBJ2-7, with a possible D match to TRBD2 (5 bases). Germline CDR1 is GTSNPN and CDR2 is SVGIG (reference sequence). V was shortened by 5 bases and J by 9 bases, with 14 bases between the two germline ends. The CDR3 spans 11 residues. In DNA, the CDR3 is TGTGCCTGGGGGAGTTCGGTCGGGCAGTACTTC. Protein: CAWGSSVGQYF.